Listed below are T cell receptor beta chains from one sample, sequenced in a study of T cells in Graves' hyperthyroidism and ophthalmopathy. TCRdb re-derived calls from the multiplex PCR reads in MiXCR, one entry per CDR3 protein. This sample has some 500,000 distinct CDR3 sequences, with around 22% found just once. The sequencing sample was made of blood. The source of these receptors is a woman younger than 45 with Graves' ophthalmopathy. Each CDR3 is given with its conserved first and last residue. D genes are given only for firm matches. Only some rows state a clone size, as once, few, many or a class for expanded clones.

CDR3aa: CASSYETGYSPLHF; d_gene: TRBD1; abundance: many; v_gene: TRBV6-5; j_gene: TRBJ1-6
CDR3aa: CASSFQVGTEAFF; d_gene: -; abundance: many; v_gene: TRBV5-1; j_gene: TRBJ1-1
CDR3aa: CASSRGSGAVETQYF; d_gene: TRBD2; abundance: -; v_gene: TRBV7-8; j_gene: TRBJ2-5
CDR3aa: CSVKQGAGTEAFF; d_gene: TRBD1; abundance: many; v_gene: TRBV29-1; j_gene: TRBJ1-1
CDR3aa: CATSGRIEGQGRNGELFF; d_gene: TRBD1; abundance: many; v_gene: TRBV24-1; j_gene: TRBJ2-2
CDR3aa: CASSYGVQETQYF; d_gene: -; abundance: many; v_gene: TRBV6-9; j_gene: TRBJ2-5
CDR3aa: CASSLGGRHSNQPQHF; d_gene: -; abundance: -; v_gene: TRBV12-3/TRBV12-4; j_gene: TRBJ1-5
CDR3aa: CASSFRTGGHSPLHF; d_gene: TRBD1; abundance: few; v_gene: TRBV5-6; j_gene: TRBJ1-6
CDR3aa: CASSPRSWGQRGEQYF; d_gene: -; abundance: many; v_gene: TRBV11-1; j_gene: TRBJ2-7
CDR3aa: CSARDSGVGGYTF; d_gene: -; abundance: many; v_gene: TRBV20-1; j_gene: TRBJ1-2
CDR3aa: CASSQGPSGSGIGTQHF; d_gene: -; abundance: -; v_gene: TRBV4-2; j_gene: TRBJ2-5
CDR3aa: CSARFPSGPYEQYF; d_gene: TRBD2; abundance: many; v_gene: TRBV20-1; j_gene: TRBJ2-7
CDR3aa: CSARAAAGWEETQYF; d_gene: -; abundance: -; v_gene: TRBV20-1; j_gene: TRBJ2-5
CDR3aa: CASRGRVGNTIYF; d_gene: -; abundance: few; v_gene: TRBV9; j_gene: TRBJ1-3
CDR3aa: CASSQDRGPYGYTF; d_gene: -; abundance: many; v_gene: TRBV14; j_gene: TRBJ1-2
CDR3aa: CASSDRRWAYEQYF; d_gene: -; abundance: many; v_gene: TRBV6-4; j_gene: TRBJ2-7
CDR3aa: CASSRAGTISRNTEAFF; d_gene: -; abundance: -; v_gene: TRBV5-4; j_gene: TRBJ1-1
CDR3aa: CASSLGVRGGTEAFF; d_gene: -; abundance: -; v_gene: TRBV7-2; j_gene: TRBJ1-1
CDR3aa: CASSDPPSVPYEQYF; d_gene: -; abundance: many; v_gene: TRBV6-1; j_gene: TRBJ2-7
CDR3aa: CRGEGNYGYTF; d_gene: -; abundance: -; v_gene: TRBV20-1; j_gene: TRBJ1-2
CDR3aa: CATSRDLMNPASNQPQHF; d_gene: -; abundance: many; v_gene: TRBV15; j_gene: TRBJ1-5
CDR3aa: CASTPGDMNTEAFF; d_gene: -; abundance: few; v_gene: TRBV6-2/TRBV6-3; j_gene: TRBJ1-1
CDR3aa: CTSSRMSDNSGNTIYF; d_gene: -; abundance: few; v_gene: TRBV25-1; j_gene: TRBJ1-3
CDR3aa: CSASGRGTEAFF; d_gene: -; abundance: -; v_gene: TRBV20-1; j_gene: TRBJ1-1
CDR3aa: CASSFEGPGTSRPKNIQYF; d_gene: -; abundance: -; v_gene: TRBV27; j_gene: TRBJ2-4
CDR3aa: CASSLDGQDQPQHF; d_gene: TRBD1; abundance: -; v_gene: TRBV5-1; j_gene: TRBJ1-5
CDR3aa: CSAKNNSYNSPLHF; d_gene: -; abundance: few; v_gene: TRBV20-1; j_gene: TRBJ1-6
CDR3aa: CATQQTTRSSGELFF; d_gene: -; abundance: few; v_gene: TRBV24-1; j_gene: TRBJ2-2
CDR3aa: CATLRAPPFYEQYF; d_gene: -; abundance: many; v_gene: TRBV19; j_gene: TRBJ2-7
CDR3aa: CATSSQVNTEAFF; d_gene: -; abundance: few; v_gene: TRBV15; j_gene: TRBJ1-1
CDR3aa: CASSTPGFQETQYF; d_gene: -; abundance: -; v_gene: TRBV19; j_gene: TRBJ2-5
CDR3aa: CASSVERGEQYF; d_gene: -; abundance: -; v_gene: TRBV9; j_gene: TRBJ2-7
CDR3aa: CASGTGGLGYTF; d_gene: TRBD1; abundance: many; v_gene: TRBV19; j_gene: TRBJ1-2
CDR3aa: CASSLSGFGEEAFF; d_gene: -; abundance: once; v_gene: TRBV7-9; j_gene: TRBJ1-1
CDR3aa: CSARDPQQGFSYEQYF; d_gene: -; abundance: many; v_gene: TRBV20-1; j_gene: TRBJ2-7
CDR3aa: CSAKRKWTGPQHF; d_gene: TRBD1; abundance: -; v_gene: TRBV20-1; j_gene: TRBJ1-5
CDR3aa: CASSETGEMNTEAFF; d_gene: -; abundance: -; v_gene: TRBV25-1; j_gene: TRBJ1-1
CDR3aa: CASMGANNYGYTF; d_gene: -; abundance: -; v_gene: TRBV27; j_gene: TRBJ1-2
CDR3aa: CASSLATVPLHF; d_gene: -; abundance: many; v_gene: TRBV7-8; j_gene: TRBJ1-6
CDR3aa: CASSLRQSTFYYGYTF; d_gene: -; abundance: few; v_gene: TRBV19; j_gene: TRBJ1-2
CDR3aa: CASSPLLVMNTEAFF; d_gene: -; abundance: -; v_gene: TRBV11-2; j_gene: TRBJ1-1
CDR3aa: CATSAFRDPYEQYF; d_gene: -; abundance: -; v_gene: TRBV28; j_gene: TRBJ2-7
CDR3aa: CASSPLGSFFGYTF; d_gene: -; abundance: many; v_gene: TRBV7-9; j_gene: TRBJ1-2
CDR3aa: CASSYSMALNYGYTF; d_gene: -; abundance: many; v_gene: TRBV6-5; j_gene: TRBJ1-2
CDR3aa: CASSEAGTGDTEAFF; d_gene: TRBD1; abundance: -; v_gene: TRBV6-1; j_gene: TRBJ1-1
CDR3aa: CASSPVSGGETQYF; d_gene: TRBD2; abundance: -; v_gene: TRBV6-1; j_gene: TRBJ2-5
CDR3aa: CASSPSSGTVYGYTF; d_gene: TRBD1; abundance: few; v_gene: TRBV7-9; j_gene: TRBJ1-2
CDR3aa: CASSFTLSRQGRRETQYF; d_gene: -; abundance: -; v_gene: TRBV6-2/TRBV6-3; j_gene: TRBJ2-5